These T cell receptor beta chains were read from a single sample in a study of blood T cell repertoires in COVID-19. Clones were sequenced by immunoSEQ multiplex PCR, and TCRdb holds only the in-frame ones, with some missing. The sample includes 13,000 to 15,000 clones, 85% to 90% of them seen just once. Sequenced sample: peripheral blood. The receptor set was obtained from a woman in her seventies in a cohort sampled during active or convalescent COVID-19. Both conserved end residues are part of each CDR3. D genes are given only for firm matches. Clone size is shown for a subset of rows, as once, few, many or a class of expanded clone.

v_call	clone_size	j_call	d_call	cdr3_aa	cdr3_nt
TRBV6-2/TRBV6-3	NA	TRBJ2-3	TRBD1	CASSYLDRVLNTQYF	TGTGCCAGCAGTTACCTCGACAGGGTCTTAAATACGCAGTATTTT
TRBV4-1	NA	TRBJ2-7	NA	CASSQDRQGGEQYF	TGCGCCAGCAGCCAAGATCGGCAGGGTGGGGAGCAGTACTTC
TRBV2	NA	TRBJ1-1	NA	CASSDPGEAFF	TGTGCCAGCAGCGACCCAGGTGAAGCTTTCTTT
TRBV30	few	TRBJ2-7	NA	CAWSVQVGREQYF	TGTGCCTGGAGTGTACAGGTTGGGCGCGAGCAGTACTTC
TRBV6-2/TRBV6-3	once	TRBJ2-2	NA	CASSRYDYSNTGELFF	TGTGCCAGCAGCCGCTATGACTACTCGAACACCGGGGAGCTGTTTTTT
TRBV5-4	NA	TRBJ2-7	TRBD1	CASSLSTGASYEQYF	TGTGCCAGCAGCTTAAGCACAGGGGCCTCCTACGAGCAGTACTTC
TRBV6-2/TRBV6-3	NA	TRBJ2-5	NA	CASSYGTGRETQYF	TGTGCCAGCAGTTACGGAACGGGTCGGGAGACCCAGTACTTC
TRBV5-1	NA	TRBJ2-3	NA	CASSLQGDTDTQYF	TGCGCCAGCAGCTTGCAGGGCGACACAGATACGCAGTATTTT
TRBV30	NA	TRBJ1-2	NA	CAWSVAGALNYGYTF	TGTGCCTGGAGTGTAGCAGGGGCTCTCAACTATGGCTACACCTTC
TRBV14	NA	TRBJ2-5	NA	CASSQVAGEETQYF	TGTGCCAGCAGCCAAGTGGCAGGGGAAGAGACCCAGTACTTC
TRBV7-9	NA	TRBJ1-1	TRBD1	CASSSGQGETEAFF	TGTGCCAGCAGCTCAGGACAGGGCGAAACTGAAGCTTTCTTT
TRBV6-6	NA	TRBJ1-4	NA	CASSLPRGRDEKLFF	TGTGCCAGCAGTCTTCCGAGGGGGAGGGATGAAAAACTGTTTTTT
TRBV30	NA	TRBJ1-2	NA	CAWSEGRRGPPGYTF	TGTGCCTGGAGTGAGGGCAGAAGGGGCCCGCCTGGCTACACCTTC
TRBV4-1	NA	TRBJ2-5	NA	CASSPRTEQETQYF	TGCGCCAGCAGCCCCCGGACAGAACAAGAGACCCAGTACTTC
TRBV20-1	NA	TRBJ1-1	NA	CSASPAGRLYGNTEAFF	TGCAGTGCTAGTCCCGCGGGGCGTCTTTATGGAAACACTGAAGCTTTCTTT
TRBV28	NA	TRBJ2-2	NA	CASNTGTGELFF	TGTGCCAGCAATACAGGGACCGGGGAGCTGTTTTTT
TRBV3-1/TRBV3-2	NA	TRBJ2-2	TRBD2	CASSLLWTSGSNTGELFF	TGTGCCAGCAGCCTCCTCTGGACTAGCGGATCGAACACCGGGGAGCTGTTTTTT
TRBV19	NA	TRBJ1-1	NA	CASSIVRRGVSEAFF	TGTGCCAGTAGTATAGTCCGCCGGGGTGTCTCTGAAGCTTTCTTT
TRBV27	NA	TRBJ2-1	NA	CASSSPTGPPEQFF	TGTGCCAGCAGTTCCCCGACAGGTCCCCCTGAGCAGTTCTTC
TRBV2	once	TRBJ2-7	TRBD1	CASSEVVQGARLGEQYF	TGTGCCAGCAGTGAAGTTGTTCAGGGGGCGCGTTTAGGCGAGCAGTACTTC
TRBV28	NA	TRBJ1-5	NA	CASRPRDQPQHF	TGTGCCAGCAGGCCGAGAGATCAGCCCCAGCATTTT
TRBV7-2	NA	TRBJ1-2	NA	CASSLSPLNYGYTF	TGTGCCAGCAGCTTATCTCCTCTTAACTATGGCTACACCTTC
TRBV4-1	NA	TRBJ1-2	NA	CASSQNVGAGYGYTF	TGCGCCAGCAGCCAAAATGTCGGGGCGGGGTATGGCTACACCTTC
TRBV9	NA	TRBJ2-3	TRBD2	CASSVLGGGDTQYF	TGTGCCAGCAGCGTACTGGGCGGGGGAGATACGCAGTATTTT
TRBV7-9	once	TRBJ2-1	TRBD2	CASSLVPRGAGDEQFF	TGTGCCAGCAGCTTAGTTCCGCGGGGGGCCGGGGATGAGCAGTTCTTC
TRBV29-1	NA	TRBJ1-1	TRBD1	CSVEGDRGDTEAFF	TGCAGCGTTGAAGGGGACAGGGGCGACACTGAAGCTTTCTTT
TRBV20-1	NA	TRBJ2-1	NA	CSATDNEQFF	TGCAGTGCTACTGACAATGAGCAGTTCTTC
TRBV7-9	NA	TRBJ1-4	NA	CASSPVTVRGEKLFF	TGTGCCAGCAGCCCCGTGACAGTGAGAGGTGAAAAACTGTTTTTT
TRBV19	NA	TRBJ2-3	TRBD1	CASSIDRQGLDTQYF	TGTGCCAGTAGTATAGATCGACAGGGTCTCGATACGCAGTATTTT
TRBV24-1	NA	TRBJ1-1	TRBD1	CATSDSGQGLGSTEAFF	TGTGCCACCAGTGACTCCGGACAGGGCTTAGGAAGCACTGAAGCTTTCTTT
TRBV4-1	NA	TRBJ2-3	TRBD2	CASSRVLLAGGSTDTQYF	TGCGCCAGCAGCCGGGTGTTACTAGCGGGGGGTAGCACAGATACGCAGTATTTT
TRBV30	once	TRBJ2-7	NA	CAWSSSVYEQYF	TGTGCCTGGAGCTCTAGCGTCTACGAGCAGTACTTC
TRBV3-1/TRBV3-2	once	TRBJ1-2	NA	CASSQALRGGNNGYTF	TGTGCCAGCAGCCAAGCCCTGCGGGGGGGCAACAATGGCTACACCTTC
TRBV7-9	NA	TRBJ2-4	TRBD1	CASSLDLGQGSIQYF	TGTGCCAGCAGCTTAGATTTGGGACAGGGAAGCATTCAGTACTTC
TRBV5-1	once	TRBJ1-6	NA	CASSRDGGRSPLHF	TGCGCCAGCAGCCGGGACGGGGGACGGTCACCCCTCCACTTT
TRBV19	NA	TRBJ2-1	NA	CASSTLRDNEQFF	TGTGCCAGTAGTACTCTCCGAGACAATGAGCAGTTCTTC
TRBV9	few	TRBJ2-2	TRBD2	CASSVIAGGPTGELFF	TGTGCCAGCAGCGTAATAGCGGGGGGCCCCACCGGGGAGCTGTTTTTT
TRBV16	NA	TRBJ2-5	TRBD1	CASSRTGEETQYF	TGTGCCAGCAGCCGTACAGGGGAAGAGACCCAGTACTTC
TRBV7-2	NA	TRBJ2-7	NA	CASSLGRGGGEQYF	TGTGCCAGCAGCTTAGGGCGGGGAGGGGGCGAGCAGTACTTC
TRBV11-2	NA	TRBJ2-3	TRBD2	CASSQSGGAVNTQYF	TGTGCCAGCAGCCAAAGCGGGGGGGCCGTTAATACGCAGTATTTT